This TCR beta chain was sequenced in a study of cytomegalovirus exposure and HLA in healthy donors. Notes on the study in general: The investigators catalogued 150 to 200 TCR beta chains as cytomegalovirus-associated.

A remark on this clone: Its antigen remains unknown.

The repertoire was sequenced with immunoSEQ multiplex PCR; TCRdb's copy has only in-frame clones and lacks some. The repertoire holds more than 250,000 clones, with roughly 88% as singletons. The CDR3 is 16 amino acids. CDR1 and CDR2 (germline): SQVTM, ANQGSEA. V was pared by 0 bases and J by 4 bases, with 17 bases between. V and J are TRBV29-1 and TRBJ2-3; a possible D gene is TRBD2 (6 bases). This TCR was sampled from a woman in her late teens or twenties in good health and CMV-seronegative. The sample comprised PBMCs. The CDR3 spells CSVEEGGHLGSDTQYF. The DNA for the CDR3 is TGCAGCGTTGAAGAGGGAGGCCATTTGGGGTCAGATACGCAGTATTTT.